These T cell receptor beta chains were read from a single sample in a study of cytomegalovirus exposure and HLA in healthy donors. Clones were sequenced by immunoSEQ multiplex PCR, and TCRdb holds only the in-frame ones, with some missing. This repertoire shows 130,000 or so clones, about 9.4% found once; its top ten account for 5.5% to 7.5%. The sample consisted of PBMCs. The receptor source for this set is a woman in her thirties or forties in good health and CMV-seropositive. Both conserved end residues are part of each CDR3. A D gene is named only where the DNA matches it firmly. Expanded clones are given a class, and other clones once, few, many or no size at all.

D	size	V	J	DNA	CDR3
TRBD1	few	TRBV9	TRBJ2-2	TGTGCCAGCAGCCCTTGGACAGGGAACACCGGGGAGCTGTTTTTT	CASSPWTGNTGELFF
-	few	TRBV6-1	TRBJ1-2	TGTGCCACCCGAGGTGCAATAGCTGGCTATGGCTACACCTTC	CATRGAIAGYGYTF
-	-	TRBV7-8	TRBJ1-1	TGTGCCAGCAGCTTACGTACAGCGGATGGGTCAAAGAACACTGAAGCTTTCTTT	CASSLRTADGSKNTEAFF
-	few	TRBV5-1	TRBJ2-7	TGCGCCAGCAGCCCCCGACGGAGCTCCTACGAGCAGTACTTC	CASSPRRSSYEQYF
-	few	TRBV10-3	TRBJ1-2	TGTGCCATCAGTGAGCTAGGGGCCGAGTGGGGCTACACCTTC	CAISELGAEWGYTF
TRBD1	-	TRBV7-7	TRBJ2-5	TGTGCCAGCAGCTGGTCCGGGACAGGGTCAGAAGAGACCCAGTACTTC	CASSWSGTGSEETQYF
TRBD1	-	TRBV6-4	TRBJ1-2	TGTGCCAGCAGGCCCCGACAGGGGGCCGGTGGCTACACCTTC	CASRPRQGAGGYTF
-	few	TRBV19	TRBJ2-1	TGTGCCAGTAGTGAGAGGGACACCCGCTACGATGAGCAGTTCTTC	CASSERDTRYDEQFF
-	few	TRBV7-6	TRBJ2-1	TGTGCCAGCAGCCCCTTATCAAGGGGGAATGAGCAGTTCTTC	CASSPLSRGNEQFF
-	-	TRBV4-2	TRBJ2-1	TGTGCCAGCAGCCAAGGGGAGATCTTAATAAAAAATGAGCAGTTCTTC	CASSQGEILIKNEQFF
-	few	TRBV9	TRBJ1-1	TGTGCCAGCAGCCCCCGCCTTAGAAACACTGAAGCTTTCTTT	CASSPRLRNTEAFF
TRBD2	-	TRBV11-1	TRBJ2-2	TGTGCCAGCACCCCCCGGGGGGGCCCCGGGGAGCTGTTTTTT	CASTPRGGPGELFF
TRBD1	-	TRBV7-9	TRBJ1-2	TGTGCCAGCAGCCAGGGACAGGAAGGGATTGGCTACACCTTC	CASSQGQEGIGYTF
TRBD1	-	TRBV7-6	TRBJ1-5	TGTGCCAGCAGTCCGGGACAGGGGTTAGGTCAGCCCCAGCATTTT	CASSPGQGLGQPQHF
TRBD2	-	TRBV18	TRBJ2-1	TGTGCCAGCTCACCACCGATCAGCGGGGACAATGAGCAGTTCTTC	CASSPPISGDNEQFF
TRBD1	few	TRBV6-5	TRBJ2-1	TGTGCCAGCAGAGGACAGGGAACCTACAATGAGCAGTTCTTC	CASRGQGTYNEQFF
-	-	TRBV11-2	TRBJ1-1	TGTGCCAGCAGCTTGGGAGAGAACACTGAAGCTTTCTTT	CASSLGENTEAFF
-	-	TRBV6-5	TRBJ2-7	TGTGCCAGCAGTTCTGAGATTTACGAGCAGTACTTC	CASSSEIYEQYF